What follows are 31 T cell receptor beta chains derived from one specimen sequenced in a study of T cell responses to AZD1222 COVID-19 vaccine. Some clones are missing from TCRdb's copy, which holds only in-frame ones; the method was immunoSEQ multiplex PCR. The repertoire has 40,000 to 55,000 clones, roughly 87% of them found once; the top ten carry about 40%. Here the sequenced sample was peripheral blood, taken 28 days after the second AZD1222 dose. These receptors came from an adult who received the AZD1222 COVID-19 vaccine.

The chain recombines TRBV5-1 with TRBJ2-3; 8 nucleotides align to TRBD2. The germline CDR1 and CDR2 sequences are SGHRS and YFSETQ. The CDR3 sequence is 17 residues long. V shed 1 base, J shed 2 bases, and the junction held 9 bases outside the gene matches. The CDR3 DNA is TGCGCCAGCAGCTTGTTTGGTAGCGGGGATTTCACAGATACGCAGTATTTT. This sequence encodes CASSLFGSGDFTDTQYF.

On this clone itself: Other DNA sequences in this specimen translate into the identical CDR3. V gene TRBV6-5 combines with J gene TRBJ1-1; 7 bases fit TRBD1. V lost 3 bases and J lost 4; bases outside the gene matches: 5. Looked up from germline, CDR1 is MNHEY and CDR2 is SVGAGI. The CDR3 runs 14 residues. CDR3 coding DNA: TGTGCCAGCAGTTATTCAGGGGGAGGCACTGAAGCTTTCTTT. It yields the protein CASSYSGGGTEAFF.

This rearrangement joins TRBV10-3 to TRBJ1-5, with unresolved D. CDR1 ENHRY and CDR2 SYGVKD come from the germline V gene. V shed 4 bases and J shed 0 bases, with 7 bases lying between them. CDR3 length: 14 residues. CDR3 nucleotide sequence: TGTGCCATCAGTGCCACCAATAGCAATCAGCCCCAGCATTTT. Its translation is CAISATNSNQPQHF.

The chain employs TRBV24-1 and TRBJ1-5, with 8 positions matching TRBD1. Germline V gives CDR1 KGHDR, CDR2 SFDVKD. With V trimmed by 3 bases and J by 0 bases, 6 bases remained unmatched. The CDR3 runs to 17 residues. Here the CDR3 DNA reads TGTGCCACCAGTGATACGGGGACAGGAATTAGCAATCAGCCCCAGCATTTT. Encoded protein: CATSDTGTGISNQPQHF.

The chain is built from TRBV11-2 and TRBJ2-1; tentatively, D is TRBD2 (6 bases). The CDR3 length is 17 residues. Trimming stripped 1 base from V and 7 bases from J, with 20 bases between. Germline V gene lookup returns CDR1 SGHAT and CDR2 FQNNGV. CDR3 nucleotides: TGTGCCAGCAGCTTAGCTAGTTTCGCGGGGTCGTCAAATGAGCAGTTCTTC. It encodes CASSLASFAGSSNEQFF.

The chain is built from TRBV29-1 and TRBJ2-7, with TRBD1 as a possible D gene (6 bases). V was cut by 8 bases and J by 0 bases, with 11 bases left in between. The CDR3 is 12 residues long. The germline V gene encodes CDR1 SQVTM and CDR2 ANQGSEA. The CDR3 DNA is TGCAGCTTCACAGGGAGCTCCTACGAGCAGTACTTC. Translation: CSFTGSSYEQYF.

The gene calls are TRBV4-2 and TRBJ2-3, with 14 positions matching TRBD2. The V gene's germline CDR1 is LGHNA and CDR2 YNFKEQ. The V gene end was trimmed by 3 bases and the J gene end by 2 bases; junction bases not matched to a gene: 4. This CDR3 comprises 17 residues. The CDR3 loop reads CASSQRLAGGLTDTQYF. The CDR3 nucleotides are TGTGCCAGCAGCCAGAGACTAGCGGGGGGGCTCACAGATACGCAGTATTTT.

The V and J genes are TRBV6-6 and TRBJ2-5; the D is unclear. CDR1 and CDR2 (germline): MNHNY, SVGAGI (reference sequence). With 2 bases removed from V and 5 bases from J, the gap between germline ends came to 6 bases. The CDR3 totals 12 residues. The CDR3 here is CASSYLLETQYF. CDR3 sequence (DNA): TGTGCCAGCAGTTACCTCCTTGAGACCCAGTACTTC.

V and J are TRBV7-2 and TRBJ1-2, with a possible D match to TRBD1 (6 bases). There are 15 residues in the CDR3. V lost 5 bases to trimming and J lost 8 bases, with 21 bases between them. CDR1 is SGHTA, CDR2 FQGNSA, per germline. DNA for the CDR3: TGTGCCAGCAGCGGAGGTGGACAGCTCACTGTGGGCTACACCTTC. Residues: CASSGGGQLTVGYTF.

In this sample, this clone turned up once. CDR3 sequence reads: CAWGTNEKLFF. The CDR3 DNA is TGTGCCTGGGGGACTAATGAAAAACTGTTTTTT. V is TRBV30 and J is TRBJ1-4; D is undetermined. V was trimmed by 5 bases and J by 2 bases, leaving 3 bases between them. Germline CDR1 is GTSNPN and CDR2 is SVGIG (reference sequence). The CDR3 is made up of 11 amino acids.

The gene calls are TRBV4-3 and TRBJ1-4; D gene uncertain. Germline CDR1 LGHNA, CDR2 YSLEER. CDR3 size: 14 residues. Trimming cost V 1 base and J 2 bases, with 5 bases left between them. The CDR3 nucleotides are TGCGCCAGCAGCCAAGGTCACACTAATGAAAAACTGTTTTTT. The encoded protein is CASSQGHTNEKLFF.

V gene TRBV5-6 combines with J gene TRBJ1-5, with 8 positions matching TRBD1. Unmatched junction bases numbered 15, after V lost 4 bases and J lost 0 bases. The CDR3 totals 19 residues. Looked up from germline, CDR1 is SGHDT and CDR2 is YYEEEE. CDR3 amino acids: CASSQSIGQGAYSNQPQHF. The CDR3 DNA sequence: TGTGCCAGCAGCCAGAGCATAGGACAGGGAGCTTATAGCAATCAGCCCCAGCATTTT.

This chain connects TRBV20-1 to TRBJ1-2; the D gene is possibly TRBD1 (6 bases). V was clipped by 3 bases and J by 5 bases, with 16 bases between them. The CDR3 runs 14 residues. Per the germline V gene, CDR1 is DFQATT and CDR2 is SNEGSKA (reference sequence). The CDR3: CSASGGGAGYGYTF. The CDR3 coding sequence is TGCAGTGCTAGTGGGGGGGGCGCTGGTTATGGCTACACCTTC.

V and J are TRBV2 and TRBJ1-5, with D unresolved. Looked up from germline, CDR1 is SNHLY and CDR2 is FYNNEI. Trimming left V 6 bases short and J 2 bases short, with 17 bases between. CDR3 size: 16 residues. CDR3 in amino acids: CASRRPTTAGNQPQHF. For the CDR3, the DNA is TGTGCCAGCAGAAGACCAACAACTGCCGGCAATCAGCCCCAGCATTTT. The variable domain in full, completed from reference TRBV2 and TRBJ1-5, reads EPEVTQTPSHQVTQMGQEVILRCVPISNHLYFYWYRQILGQKVEFLVSFYNNEISEKSEIFDDQFSVERPDGSNFTLKIRSTKLEDSAMYFCASRRPTTAGNQPQHFGDGTRLSIL.

V is TRBV5-4 and J is TRBJ2-3, with 13 nucleotides matching TRBD2. The CDR3 sequence is 16 residues long. CDR1 is SGHNT and CDR2 is YYREEE in the germline V gene (reference sequence). V was pared by 4 bases and J by 0 bases, with 2 bases of the junction left unmatched. CDR3 sequence (DNA): TGTGCCAGCAGCCTGGGACTAGCGGGGAGCACAGATACGCAGTATTTT. The encoded protein is CASSLGLAGSTDTQYF.

V is TRBV3-1 (or the pseudogene TRBV3-2) and J is TRBJ2-1; D is tentatively TRBD1 or TRBD2 (7 bases each). Trimming shortened V by 6 bases and J by 8 bases, and 23 bases separated the two germline ends. The germline CDR1 and CDR2 sequences are LGHDT and YNNKEL (reference sequence). The CDR3 is 16 amino acids. The CDR3 region is CASRQQPGGGRHEQFF. CDR3 DNA: TGTGCCAGCAGACAGCAGCCAGGGGGGGGCCGCCATGAGCAGTTCTTC.

The chain employs TRBV2 and TRBJ2-5; TRBD1 is a possible D gene (6 bases). Trimming left V 6 bases short and J 2 bases short, with 19 bases between. From germline, CDR1 is SNHLY and CDR2 FYNNEI. There are 16 residues in the CDR3. CDR3 loop: CASSPGAGRGQETQYF. CDR3 coding DNA: TGTGCCAGCAGCCCCGGGGCAGGCAGGGGACAAGAGACCCAGTACTTC. The entire variable domain, with the rest obtained from reference TRBV2 and TRBJ2-5, is as follows: EPEVTQTPSHQVTQMGQEVILRCVPISNHLYFYWYRQILGQKVEFLVSFYNNEISEKSEIFDDQFSVERPDGSNFTLKIRSTKLEDSAMYFCASSPGAGRGQETQYFGPGTRLLVL.

This clone was detected once. This chain links TRBV30 with TRBJ1-4, with 10 bases matching TRBD1. This CDR3 is 17 amino acids long. Trimming cost V 3 bases and J 7 bases; bases outside gene matches: 14. CDR1 and CDR2 from the germline V gene are GTSNPN and SVGIG (reference sequence). The CDR3, as DNA: TGTGCCTGGAGCCCGCGGGGGACAGGGGTGGGCGGTGAAAAACTGTTTTTT. Residues: CAWSPRGTGVGGEKLFF.

V and J are TRBV9 and TRBJ2-1; 9 nucleotides agree with TRBD2. With 6 bases clipped from V and 8 bases from J, the junction kept 6 bases outside the gene matches. The CDR3 totals 13 residues. Germline-derived CDR1 and CDR2 are SGDLS and YYNGEE. The CDR3 is CASNSGTSHEQFF. The CDR3 nucleotides are TGTGCCAGCAACTCCGGGACTAGCCATGAGCAGTTCTTC. The entire variable domain, with the rest obtained from reference TRBV9 and TRBJ2-1, is as follows: DSGVTQTPKHLITATGQRVTLRCSPRSGDLSVYWYQQSLDQGLQFLIQYYNGEERAKGNILERFSAQQFPDLHSELNLSSLELGDSALYFCASNSGTSHEQFFGPGTRLTVL.

A single count supports this clone. V and J are TRBV29-1 and TRBJ2-7, with TRBD1 as a possible D gene (5 bases). Germline V gene data show CDR1 as SQVTM and CDR2 as ANQGSEA. The CDR3 contains 11 residues. Trimming took 8 bases from V and 3 from J, leaving 11 bases between them. CDR3 loop: CSTTQGYEQYF. The DNA for the CDR3 is TGCAGCACAACGCAGGGCTACGAGCAGTACTTC.

This clone was seen only a few times. The chain combines TRBV9 with TRBJ1-1; perhaps TRBD1 as D (5 bases). CDR3 length: 15 amino acids. Looked up from germline, CDR1 is SGDLS and CDR2 is YYNGEE. Trimming stripped 0 bases from V and 5 bases from J, with 14 bases between. CDR3 sequence: CASSVEEGPLTEAFF. The CDR3 nucleotides read TGTGCCAGCAGCGTAGAAGAGGGACCGTTAACTGAAGCTTTCTTT.

This clone was counted once. This sequence joins TRBV7-2 and TRBJ2-7; D is perhaps TRBD2 (6 bases). V lost 0 bases and J lost 5, with 8 bases in between. The CDR3 runs to 13 residues. Germline-derived CDR1 and CDR2 are SGHTA and FQGNSA. The CDR3 bases are TGTGCCAGCAGCTTAGCGTCGGGGGACGAGCAGTACTTC. It translates to CASSLASGDEQYF.

The chain is built from TRBV5-1 and TRBJ1-6; no clear D. The V end was cut by 0 bases, the J end by 7 bases, with 14 bases between. The germline V gene encodes CDR1 SGHRS and CDR2 YFSETQ. The CDR3 is 16 amino acids. In nucleotides, the CDR3 is TGCGCCAGCAGCTTGGGTGCAGCGTCATCGAATTCACCCCTCCACTTT. This gives the protein CASSLGAASSNSPLHF.

About this clone: A junction boundary mismatches the germline segment, possibly from a read error. The V gene is TRBV23-1, the J gene TRBJ1-1; 8 bases agree with TRBD1. TRBV23-1 falls under the ORF class, with uncertain function. The CDR3 spans 13 residues. CDR3 protein: CASTQTGGPEAFF. The CDR3 DNA reads TGCGCCAGCACTCAAACAGGGGGGCCTGAAGCTTTCTTT.

The V call is TRBV19, the J call TRBJ1-1, with 9 positions matching TRBD1. The trim removed 4 bases at V and 11 bases at J, leaving 8 bases unmatched. CDR3 size: 13 residues. Looked up from germline, CDR1 is LNHDA and CDR2 is SQIVND (reference sequence). CDR3 bases: TGTGCCAGTAGTACCCGGGACAGGGATACGGCTTTCTTT. Amino acid sequence: CASSTRDRDTAFF.

This clone was observed a single time. This sequence joins TRBV6-5 and TRBJ2-7; 7 bases agree with TRBD1. Germline V CDR1 and CDR2: MNHEY, SVGAGI. J lost 0 bases, V lost 6 bases, and 8 bases had no gene match. CDR3 length: 15 amino acids. Here the CDR3 DNA reads TGTGCCAGCAGCATTATGGACAGGAACTCCTACGAGCAGTACTTC. Translated, it gives CASSIMDRNSYEQYF.

V usage is TRBV30 and J usage is TRBJ1-2, with no clear D. The CDR3 contains 15 residues. Germline lookup yields CDR1 GTSNPN and CDR2 SVGIG (reference sequence). V gave up 0 bases and J gave up 4 bases, with 15 bases separating them. CDR3 sequence reads: CAWSVDASQPYGYTF. The CDR3 bases are TGTGCCTGGAGTGTTGACGCATCCCAGCCCTATGGCTACACCTTC.

V usage is TRBV5-6 and J usage is TRBJ1-2; 7 bases line up with TRBD1. Germline assignment: CDR1 SGHDT and CDR2 YYEEEE. V lost 1 base to trimming and J lost 2 bases; unmatched junction nucleotides: 2. This CDR3 comprises 14 residues. CDR3 bases: TGTGCCAGCAGCTTGCAGGGGGAAAACTATGGCTACACCTTC. Protein product: CASSLQGENYGYTF.

CDR3 region: CASSSGQGGLLGYGYTF. The CDR3 nucleotides are TGTGCCAGCAGTTCAGGACAGGGAGGTCTTTTAGGCTATGGCTACACCTTC. The chain is built from TRBV28 and TRBJ1-2; 8 nucleotides align to TRBD1. CDR1 and CDR2 (germline): MDHEN, SYDVKM. The CDR3 runs 17 residues. Germline trimming cut 4 bases from V and 4 bases from J; bases unmatched to any gene: 14.

This rearrangement joins TRBV6-2 or TRBV6-3 to TRBJ2-1; D gene ambiguous. The CDR3 has 13 residues. Germline CDR1 reads MNHEY; CDR2 reads SVGEGT. Trimming removed 2 bases at V and 10 bases at J, with 12 bases between. DNA of the CDR3: TGTGCCAGCAGTTACGATTCTATACTAGAGCAGTTCTTC. Encoded protein: CASSYDSILEQFF.

This rearrangement joins TRBV6-5 to TRBJ1-2; perhaps TRBD1 as D (6 bases). The CDR3 sequence is 12 residues long. The germline gives CDR1 MNHEY, CDR2 SVGAGI. V was shortened by 6 bases and J by 7 bases, with 12 bases between the two germline ends. The CDR3 coding sequence is TGTGCCAGCAGCCGGGGGCGAGTTGGCTACACCTTC. Translated, it gives CASSRGRVGYTF.